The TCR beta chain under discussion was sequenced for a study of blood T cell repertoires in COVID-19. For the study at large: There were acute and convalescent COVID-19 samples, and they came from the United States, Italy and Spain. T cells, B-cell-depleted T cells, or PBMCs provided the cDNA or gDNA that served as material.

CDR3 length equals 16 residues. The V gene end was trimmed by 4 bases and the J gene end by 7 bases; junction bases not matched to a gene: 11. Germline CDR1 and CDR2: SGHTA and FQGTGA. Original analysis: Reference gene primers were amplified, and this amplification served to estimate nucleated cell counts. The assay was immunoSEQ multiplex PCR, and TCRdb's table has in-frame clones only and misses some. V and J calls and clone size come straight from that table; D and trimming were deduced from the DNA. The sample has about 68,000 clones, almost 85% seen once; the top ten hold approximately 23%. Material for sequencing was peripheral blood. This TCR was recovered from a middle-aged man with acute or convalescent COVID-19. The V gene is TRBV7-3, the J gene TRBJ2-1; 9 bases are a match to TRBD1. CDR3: CASSSYPGQGKNEQFF. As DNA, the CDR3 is TGTGCCAGCAGCTCCTATCCGGGACAGGGTAAAAATGAGCAGTTCTTC.